These T cell receptor beta chains were read from a single sample in a study of T cell responses to AZD1222 COVID-19 vaccine. Generated by immunoSEQ multiplex PCR, the TCRdb table keeps only in-frame clones and is missing some. The sample carries about 100,000 clones, about 86% recorded once. The specimen was peripheral blood, collected on day 0 of AZD1222 vaccination. The receptors originated from an adult in good health. Each CDR3 is given with its conserved first and last residue. D genes are given only for firm matches. Clone size is shown for a subset of rows, as once, few, many or a class of expanded clone.

clone size: NA; J gene: TRBJ1-1; V gene: TRBV7-2; D gene: NA; CDR3 protein: CASSLDFTEAFF; CDR3 DNA: TGTGCCAGCAGCTTAGATTTCACTGAAGCTTTCTTT
clone size: NA; J gene: TRBJ2-1; V gene: TRBV19; D gene: TRBD2; CDR3 protein: CASSRLAGYNEQFF; CDR3 DNA: TGTGCCAGTAGTCGACTAGCGGGATACAATGAGCAGTTCTTC
clone size: NA; J gene: TRBJ1-6; V gene: TRBV6-5; D gene: NA; CDR3 protein: CASRTGDSPLHF; CDR3 DNA: TGTGCCAGCAGGACCGGCGATTCACCCCTCCACTTT
clone size: NA; J gene: TRBJ2-7; V gene: TRBV7-8; D gene: TRBD2; CDR3 protein: CASSLRTSGFPAEQYF; CDR3 DNA: TGTGCCAGCAGCTTACGGACTAGCGGCTTTCCCGCCGAGCAGTACTTC
clone size: NA; J gene: TRBJ2-7; V gene: TRBV28; D gene: NA; CDR3 protein: CASSSAHIDRPSSYEQYF; CDR3 DNA: TGTGCCAGCAGTTCCGCCCATATAGACAGGCCTAGCTCCTACGAGCAGTACTTC
clone size: NA; J gene: TRBJ1-5; V gene: TRBV29-1; D gene: NA; CDR3 protein: CSVARGTGQPQHF; CDR3 DNA: TGCAGCGTTGCAAGGGGCACCGGGCAGCCCCAGCATTTT
clone size: NA; J gene: TRBJ2-4; V gene: TRBV4-2; D gene: TRBD2; CDR3 protein: CASSQDDPSGRDIQYF; CDR3 DNA: TGTGCCAGCAGCCAAGATGACCCTAGCGGGAGGGACATTCAGTACTTC
clone size: few; J gene: TRBJ2-7; V gene: TRBV2; D gene: NA; CDR3 protein: CASSAADSYEQYF; CDR3 DNA: TGTGCCAGCAGTGCCGCAGACTCCTACGAGCAGTACTTC
clone size: NA; J gene: TRBJ2-1; V gene: TRBV29-1; D gene: TRBD2; CDR3 protein: CSVPEEGGIAGGLWNEQFF; CDR3 DNA: TGCAGCGTTCCTGAAGAGGGGGGTATAGCGGGAGGGCTGTGGAATGAGCAGTTCTTC
clone size: NA; J gene: TRBJ1-3; V gene: TRBV30; D gene: NA; CDR3 protein: CAWSYGNTIYF; CDR3 DNA: TGTGCCTGGAGTTATGGAAACACCATATATTTT
clone size: NA; J gene: TRBJ2-5; V gene: TRBV7-2; D gene: NA; CDR3 protein: CASSLDGVGWQETQYF; CDR3 DNA: TGTGCCAGCAGCTTAGACGGGGTAGGGTGGCAAGAGACCCAGTACTTC
clone size: NA; J gene: TRBJ2-7; V gene: TRBV6-2/TRBV6-3; D gene: NA; CDR3 protein: CASSLGSSGYEQYF; CDR3 DNA: TGTGCCAGCAGCCTCGGGTCTTCGGGGTACGAGCAGTACTTC
clone size: NA; J gene: TRBJ1-4; V gene: TRBV5-6; D gene: TRBD1; CDR3 protein: CASSPLGSGTGEEKLFF; CDR3 DNA: TGTGCCAGCAGCCCGTTAGGATCCGGGACAGGGGAAGAAAAACTGTTTTTT
clone size: once; J gene: TRBJ2-7; V gene: TRBV28; D gene: TRBD1; CDR3 protein: CASSFGTGRGYEQYF; CDR3 DNA: TGTGCCAGCAGTTTTGGGACAGGGCGCGGATACGAGCAGTACTTC
clone size: NA; J gene: TRBJ1-2; V gene: TRBV27; D gene: NA; CDR3 protein: CASSLSIDYGYTF; CDR3 DNA: TGTGCCAGCAGTTTGTCTATCGACTATGGCTACACCTTC
clone size: once; J gene: TRBJ1-1; V gene: TRBV19; D gene: NA; CDR3 protein: CASSIGGTNTEAFF; CDR3 DNA: TGTGCCAGTAGTATTGGGGGTACGAACACTGAAGCTTTCTTT
clone size: NA; J gene: TRBJ1-1; V gene: TRBV2; D gene: NA; CDR3 protein: CASSDFGGFTEAFF; CDR3 DNA: TGTGCCAGCAGTGATTTTGGGGGGTTCACTGAAGCTTTCTTT
clone size: NA; J gene: TRBJ1-1; V gene: TRBV6-5; D gene: NA; CDR3 protein: CASSYDSRAVTEAFF; CDR3 DNA: TGTGCCAGCAGTTATGACAGTAGGGCGGTTACTGAAGCTTTCTTT
clone size: NA; J gene: TRBJ1-6; V gene: TRBV7-9; D gene: NA; CDR3 protein: CASSLALQRGVDNSPLHF; CDR3 DNA: TGTGCCAGCAGCTTAGCCCTGCAGCGGGGGGTAGATAATTCACCCCTCCACTTT
clone size: NA; J gene: TRBJ2-3; V gene: TRBV6-4; D gene: NA; CDR3 protein: CANTRRGGTDTQYF; CDR3 DNA: TGTGCCAATACGAGACGGGGTGGCACAGATACGCAGTATTTT